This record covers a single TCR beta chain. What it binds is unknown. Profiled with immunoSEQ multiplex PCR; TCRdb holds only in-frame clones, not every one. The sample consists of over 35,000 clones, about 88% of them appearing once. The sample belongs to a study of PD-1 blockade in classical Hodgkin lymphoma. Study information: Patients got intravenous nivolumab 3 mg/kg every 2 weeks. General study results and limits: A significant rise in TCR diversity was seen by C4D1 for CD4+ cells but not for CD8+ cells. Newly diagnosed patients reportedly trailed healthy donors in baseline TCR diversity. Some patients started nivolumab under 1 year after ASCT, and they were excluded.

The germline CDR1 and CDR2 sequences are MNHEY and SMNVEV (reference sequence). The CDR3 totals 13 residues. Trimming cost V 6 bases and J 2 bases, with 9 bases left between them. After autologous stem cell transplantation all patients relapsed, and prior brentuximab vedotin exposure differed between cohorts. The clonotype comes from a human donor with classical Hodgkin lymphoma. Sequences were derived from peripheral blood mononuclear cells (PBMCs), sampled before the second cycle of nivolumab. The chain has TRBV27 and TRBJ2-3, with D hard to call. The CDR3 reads CASRYAITDTQYF. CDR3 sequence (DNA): TGTGCCAGCAGATACGCGATCACAGATACGCAGTATTTT.